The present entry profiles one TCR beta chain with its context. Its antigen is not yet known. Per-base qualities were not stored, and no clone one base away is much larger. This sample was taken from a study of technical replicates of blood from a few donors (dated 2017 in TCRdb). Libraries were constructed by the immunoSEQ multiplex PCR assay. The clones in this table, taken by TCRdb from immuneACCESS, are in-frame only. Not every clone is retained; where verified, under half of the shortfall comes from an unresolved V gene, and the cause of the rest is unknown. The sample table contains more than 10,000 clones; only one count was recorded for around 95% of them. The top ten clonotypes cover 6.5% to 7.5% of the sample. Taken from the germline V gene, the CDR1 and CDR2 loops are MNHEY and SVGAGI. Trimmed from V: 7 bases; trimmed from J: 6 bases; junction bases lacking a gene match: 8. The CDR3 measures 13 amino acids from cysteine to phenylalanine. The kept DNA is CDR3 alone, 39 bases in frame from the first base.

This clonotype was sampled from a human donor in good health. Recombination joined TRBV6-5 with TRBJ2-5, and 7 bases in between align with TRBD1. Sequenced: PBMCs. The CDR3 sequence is CASIPAGGQTQYF. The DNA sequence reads TGTGCCAGCATTCCGGCAGGGGGACAGACCCAGTACTTC.